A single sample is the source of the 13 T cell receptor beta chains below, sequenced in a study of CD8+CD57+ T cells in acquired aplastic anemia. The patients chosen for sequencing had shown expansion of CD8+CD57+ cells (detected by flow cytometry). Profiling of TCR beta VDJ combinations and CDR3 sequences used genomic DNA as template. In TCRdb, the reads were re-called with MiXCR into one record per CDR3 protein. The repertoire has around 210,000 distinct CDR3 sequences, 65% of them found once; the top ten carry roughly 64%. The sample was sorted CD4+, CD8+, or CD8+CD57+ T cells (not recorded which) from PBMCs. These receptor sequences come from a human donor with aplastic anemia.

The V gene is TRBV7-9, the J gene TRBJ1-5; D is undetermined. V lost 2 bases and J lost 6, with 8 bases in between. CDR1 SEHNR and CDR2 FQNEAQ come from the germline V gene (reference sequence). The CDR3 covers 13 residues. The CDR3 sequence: CASSLNSGQPQHF. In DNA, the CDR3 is TGTGCCAGCAGCTTAAATTCGGGTCAGCCCCAGCATTTT. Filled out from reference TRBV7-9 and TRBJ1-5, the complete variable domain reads DTGVSQNPRHKITKRGQNVTFRCDPISEHNRLYWYRQTLGQGPEFLTYFQNEAQLEKSRLLSDRFSAERPKGSFSTLEIQRTEQGDSAMYLCASSLNSGQPQHFGDGTRLSIL.

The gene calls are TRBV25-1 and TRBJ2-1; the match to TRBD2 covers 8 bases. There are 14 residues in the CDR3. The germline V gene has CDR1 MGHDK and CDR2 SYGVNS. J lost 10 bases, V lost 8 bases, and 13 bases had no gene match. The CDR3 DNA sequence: TGTGCCAGCGCCCGCACCGGGACTAGACGCGAGCAGTTCTTC. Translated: CASARTGTRREQFF.

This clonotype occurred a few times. CDR3 protein: CASSGGTSVSGGELFF. The CDR3 nucleotides are TGTGCCAGCAGCGGCGGGACTAGCGTATCTGGTGGGGAGCTGTTTTTT. The rearrangement joins TRBV7-2 to TRBJ2-2; TRBD2 agrees at 10 bases. V was pared by 5 bases and J by 8 bases, with 11 bases of the junction left unmatched. This CDR3 region has 16 residues. Germline CDR1 reads SGHTA; CDR2 reads FQGNSA. The entire variable domain, with the rest obtained from reference TRBV7-2 and TRBJ2-2, is as follows: GAGVSQSPSNKVTEKGKDVELRCDPISGHTALYWYRQSLGQGLEFLIYFQGNSAPDKSGLPSDRFSAERTGGSVSTLTIQRTQQEDSAVYLCASSGGTSVSGGELFFGEGSRLTVL.

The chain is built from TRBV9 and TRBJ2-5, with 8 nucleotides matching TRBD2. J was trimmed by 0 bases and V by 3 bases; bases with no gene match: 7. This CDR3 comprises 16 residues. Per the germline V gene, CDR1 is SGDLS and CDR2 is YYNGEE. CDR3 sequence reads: CASSAGLAVNQETQYF. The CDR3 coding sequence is TGTGCCAGCAGCGCCGGACTAGCAGTAAACCAAGAGACCCAGTACTTC. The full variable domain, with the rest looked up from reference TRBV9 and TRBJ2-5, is DSGVTQTPKHLITATGQRVTLRCSPRSGDLSVYWYQQSLDQGLQFLIQYYNGEERAKGNILERFSAQQFPDLHSELNLSSLELGDSALYFCASSAGLAVNQETQYFGPGTRLLVL.

The CDR3 here is CATSDSGGQTDTQYF. CDR3 nucleotide sequence: TGTGCCACCAGTGATTCAGGGGGTCAGACAGATACGCAGTATTTT. This rearrangement joins TRBV24-1 to TRBJ2-3; 7 nucleotides align to TRBD1. This CDR3 contains 15 residues. V dropped 2 bases and J dropped 3; count of bases not matched to a gene: 4. Germline V gene sequence: CDR1 KGHDR, CDR2 SFDVKD.

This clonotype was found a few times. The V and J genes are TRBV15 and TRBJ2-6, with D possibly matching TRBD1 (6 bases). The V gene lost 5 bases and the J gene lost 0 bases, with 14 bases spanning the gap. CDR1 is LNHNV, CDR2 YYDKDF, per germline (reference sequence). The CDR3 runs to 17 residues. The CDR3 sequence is CATSSRTASSGANVLTF. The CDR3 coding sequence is TGTGCCACCAGCTCACGGACAGCTAGCTCTGGGGCCAACGTCCTGACTTTC.

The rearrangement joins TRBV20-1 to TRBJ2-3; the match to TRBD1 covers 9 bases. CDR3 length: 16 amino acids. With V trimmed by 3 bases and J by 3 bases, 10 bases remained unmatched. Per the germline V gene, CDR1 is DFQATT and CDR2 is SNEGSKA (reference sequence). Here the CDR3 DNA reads TGCAGTGCTAGCCCTCCCCCCGGGACAGGGACAGATACGCAGTATTTT. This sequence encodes CSASPPPGTGTDTQYF.

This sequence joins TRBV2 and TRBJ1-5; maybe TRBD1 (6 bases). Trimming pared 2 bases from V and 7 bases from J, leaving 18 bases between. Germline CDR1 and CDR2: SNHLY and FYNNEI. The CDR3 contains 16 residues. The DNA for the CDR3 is TGTGCCAGCAGTGAACAGGGAAGGGTCGGGGGCCAGCCCCAGCATTTT. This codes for CASSEQGRVGGQPQHF.

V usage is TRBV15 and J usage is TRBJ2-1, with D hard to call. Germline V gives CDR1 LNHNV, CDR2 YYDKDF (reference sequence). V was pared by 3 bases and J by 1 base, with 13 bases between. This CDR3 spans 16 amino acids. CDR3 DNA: TGTGCCACCAGCAGCTTGGCCGCAGTGTCCTACAATGAGCAGTTCTTC. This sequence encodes CATSSLAAVSYNEQFF.

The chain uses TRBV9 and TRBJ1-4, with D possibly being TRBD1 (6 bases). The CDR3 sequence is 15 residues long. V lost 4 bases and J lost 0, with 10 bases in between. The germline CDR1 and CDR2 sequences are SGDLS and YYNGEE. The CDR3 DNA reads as TGTGCCAGCAGCTCCGGACAGTCAACTAATGAAAAACTGTTTTTT. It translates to CASSSGQSTNEKLFF.

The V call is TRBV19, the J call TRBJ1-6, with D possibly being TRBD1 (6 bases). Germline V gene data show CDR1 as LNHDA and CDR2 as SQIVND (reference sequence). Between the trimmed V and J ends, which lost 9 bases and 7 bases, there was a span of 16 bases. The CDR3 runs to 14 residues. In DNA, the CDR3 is TGTGCCAGCAGCGCGAGGGGGGAAAATTCACCCCTCCACTTT. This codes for CASSARGENSPLHF.

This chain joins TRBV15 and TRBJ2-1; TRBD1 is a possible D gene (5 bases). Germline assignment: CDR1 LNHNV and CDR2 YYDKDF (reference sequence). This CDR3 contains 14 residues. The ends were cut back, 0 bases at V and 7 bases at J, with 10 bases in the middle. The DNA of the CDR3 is TGTGCCACCAGCAGAGATTCAGGGTGGAATGAGCAGTTCTTC. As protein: CATSRDSGWNEQFF.

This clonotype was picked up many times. The CDR3 bases are TGTGCCAGCAGTCCCGACAGAGTCACAGATACGCAGTATTTT. Amino acids: CASSPDRVTDTQYF. The V call is TRBV12-3 or TRBV12-4, the J call TRBJ2-3; the D gene is possibly TRBD1 (5 bases). The CDR3 runs 14 residues. Deletions cut 5 bases from V and 2 bases from J, with 11 bases between.